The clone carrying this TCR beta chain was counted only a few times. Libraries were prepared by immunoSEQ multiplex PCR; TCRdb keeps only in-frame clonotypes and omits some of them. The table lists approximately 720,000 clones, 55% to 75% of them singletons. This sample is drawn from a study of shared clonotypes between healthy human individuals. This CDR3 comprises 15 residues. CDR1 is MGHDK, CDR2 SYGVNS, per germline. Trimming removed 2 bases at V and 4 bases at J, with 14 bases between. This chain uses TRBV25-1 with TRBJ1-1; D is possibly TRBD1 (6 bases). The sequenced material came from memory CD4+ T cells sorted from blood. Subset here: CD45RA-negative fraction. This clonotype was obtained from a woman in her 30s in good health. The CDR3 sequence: CASSEPNRVGTEAFF. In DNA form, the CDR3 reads TGTGCCAGCAGTGAACCAAACAGGGTGGGCACTGAAGCTTTCTTT. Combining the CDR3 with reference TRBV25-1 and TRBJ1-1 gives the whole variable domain EADIYQTPRYLVIGTGKKITLECSQTMGHDKMYWYQQDPGMELHLIHYSYGVNSTEKGDLSSESTVSRIRTEHFPLTLESARPSHTSQYLCASSEPNRVGTEAFFGQGTRLTVV.